This entry lists 4 T cell receptor beta chains sequenced from one sample in a study of T-cell memory formation after mild COVID-19. TCRdb recomputed calls from the 5' RACE reads with MiXCR, one row per CDR3 protein. This sample has 250,000 to 300,000 distinct CDR3 sequences, with 8% to 10% found just once. Sequencing was done on a sample of PBMCs or a T cell subset sorted from them (not recorded which). The source of these receptors is a man between 18 and 29 years old who had mild COVID-19 (a few samples of this study predate the infection). Cell type and time point are not known.

This clonotype was detected many times. The chain is built from TRBV12-3 or TRBV12-4 and TRBJ1-5; D remains unclear. V was cut by 5 bases and J by 0 bases, with 8 bases left in between. This CDR3 contains 14 residues. The CDR3 loop is CASSPTGSNQPQHF. CDR3 bases: TGTGCCAGCAGTCCCACGGGTAGCAATCAGCCCCAGCATTTT.

This sequence joins TRBV5-6 and TRBJ2-7; D remains unclear. Trimming took 1 base from V and 1 from J, leaving 6 bases between them. CDR3 length equals 13 residues. CDR1 is SGHDT, CDR2 YYEEEE, per germline. In DNA form, the CDR3 reads TGTGCCAGCAGCTTGCGGGCATCCTACGAGCAGTACGTC. Amino acid sequence: CASSLRASYEQYV.

This clonotype showed up just a few times. The genes are TRBV12-3 or TRBV12-4 and TRBJ2-1, with 7 positions matching TRBD1. V lost 7 bases to trimming and J lost 7 bases; unmatched junction nucleotides: 4. This CDR3 region has 12 residues. DNA for the CDR3: TGTGCCAGCACCGACAGGGTGAATGAGCAGTTCTTC. Amino acid sequence: CASTDRVNEQFF.

The chain couples TRBV29-1 to TRBJ2-3; D is uncertain. The V and J ends lost 5 bases and 0 bases respectively, with 9 bases between them. The CDR3 is 13 amino acids. CDR1 and CDR2 from the germline V gene are SQVTM and ANQGSEA. CDR3 loop: CSVRGASTDTQYF. CDR3 bases: TGCAGCGTTCGCGGTGCTAGCACAGATACGCAGTATTTT.